The 31 T cell receptor beta chains presented below share a single source sample, sequenced in a study of CXCR3-negative and CXCR3-positive naive CD8 T cells. Through 5' RACE with UMI labels, the TRB cDNA libraries were prepared. TCRdb reanalyzed the 5' RACE reads, giving one entry per CDR3 protein sequence and no DNA. The data include around 63,000 distinct CDR3 sequences; the top ten clones carry 4.8%. What these receptors recognize is not known. The study's findings and limits: Hydrophobicity was higher for TRB CDR3s found in CXCR3-positive naive cells than in CXCR3-negative naive cells.

The sample taken for sequencing was naive CXCR3+ CD8+ T cells from blood. The subset here: CD45RO-CCR7+CD27+CD95- naive CD8+ T cells expressing CXCR3 (TNR3+). Source of these receptors: a human donor in good health. Some clones in this sample may be carry-over from other donors' samples.

This rearrangement joins TRBV28 to TRBJ1-3. The CDR3 length is 14 residues. Looked up from germline, CDR1 is MDHEN and CDR2 is SYDVKM. The chain's CDR3 is CASSPFYSGNTIYF.

The chain couples TRBV6-2 or TRBV6-3 to TRBJ2-4. The CDR3 sequence is 12 residues long. Germline CDR1 and CDR2: MNHEY and SVGEGT. The chain's CDR3 is CASSLWTNIQYF.

The chain carries TRBV7-9 and TRBJ2-1; checking the TCRdb D call of TRBD1 is not possible without DNA. This CDR3 spans 14 amino acids. Germline values: CDR1 SEHNR, CDR2 FQNEAQ (reference sequence). The CDR3 region is CASSPRDRWNEQFF. Together with reference TRBV7-9 and TRBJ2-1, the CDR3 gives the full variable domain: DTGVSQNPRHKITKRGQNVTFRCDPISEHNRLYWYRQTLGQGPEFLTYFQNEAQLEKSRLLSDRFSAERPKGSFSTLEIQRTEQGDSAMYLCASSPRDRWNEQFFGPGTRLTVL.

This chain uses TRBV29-1 with TRBJ1-5. The CDR3 consists of 14 residues. Germline V lookup: CDR1 SQVTM, CDR2 ANQGSEA. CDR3 residues: CSVVSGRGNQPQHF.

This chain joins TRBV6-4 and TRBJ1-1; absent DNA, TCRdb's TRBD1 call cannot be checked. Germline V CDR1 and CDR2: MRHNA, SNTAGT. CDR3 length equals 16 residues. CDR3 residues: CASSDSPGGSLSEAFF.

The genes are TRBV23-1 and TRBJ2-1; TCRdb picks TRBD2, but there is no DNA to check that call. TRBV23-1 has ORF status, its function being uncertain. This CDR3 is built from 16 residues. CDR3 sequence: CASKLPGLAGYNEQFF.

The chain combines TRBV6-4 with TRBJ2-1; TCRdb's assignment of TRBD2 cannot be checked, as there is no DNA. Germline V gives CDR1 MRHNA, CDR2 SNTAGT. The CDR3 length is 13 residues. CDR3: CASSERTSGEQFF.

The J gene is TRBJ2-1, the V gene TRBV4-3. Germline assignment: CDR1 LGHNA and CDR2 YSLEER. The CDR3 loop spans 14 amino acids. The CDR3 loop is CASSQGISYNEQFF.

The rearrangement uses TRBV7-8 and TRBJ2-5; TCRdb indicates TRBD1, and absent DNA this call remains unverified. Per germline, CDR1 SGHVS and CDR2 FQNEAQ. CDR3 length: 13 amino acids. The CDR3 is CASTQGAGETQYF.

The J gene is TRBJ1-1, the V gene TRBV7-9; TCRdb selects TRBD1, and the lack of DNA leaves this call unchecked. This CDR3 is built from 14 residues. Per germline, CDR1 SEHNR and CDR2 FQNEAQ (reference sequence). CDR3 in amino acids: CASSPVSGNTEAFF. The full variable domain, rest sourced from reference TRBV7-9 and TRBJ1-1, is DTGVSQNPRHKITKRGQNVTFRCDPISEHNRLYWYRQTLGQGPEFLTYFQNEAQLEKSRLLSDRFSAERPKGSFSTLEIQRTEQGDSAMYLCASSPVSGNTEAFFGQGTRLTVV.

The gene calls are TRBV29-1 and TRBJ2-3; TCRdb names TRBD1, which stays unverified in the absence of DNA. This CDR3 comprises 15 residues. Germline CDR1 SQVTM, CDR2 ANQGSEA. The CDR3 is CSVEVTGERTDTQYF.

The J gene is TRBJ1-1, the V gene TRBV4-2. Germline V gene sequence: CDR1 LGHNA, CDR2 YNFKEQ. CDR3 length: 13 residues. This chain's CDR3 is CASSQDLGEEAFF.

This chain joins TRBV4-3 and TRBJ2-1; lacking DNA, the TRBD1 call made by TCRdb goes unchecked. The CDR3 contains 16 residues. Germline V CDR1 and CDR2: LGHNA, YSLEER. The CDR3 loop is CASSQVRGASFNEQFF.

The J gene is TRBJ2-2, the V gene TRBV29-1; the TRBD1 assignment by TCRdb is unverifiable without DNA. The CDR3 is made up of 16 amino acids. In germline, CDR1 is SQVTM, CDR2 ANQGSEA. CDR3 amino acids: CSVELSDRVGPGELFF.

V usage is TRBV7-9 and J usage is TRBJ1-1. The CDR3 is 13 residues long. Germline CDR1 is SEHNR and CDR2 is FQNEAQ (reference sequence). This chain's CDR3 is CASQDKSATEAFF.

The V call is TRBV20-1, the J call TRBJ2-1; TCRdb returns TRBD2, unconfirmable since there is no DNA. This CDR3 is built from 15 residues. Per the germline V gene, CDR1 is DFQATT and CDR2 is SNEGSKA (reference sequence). The CDR3 sequence: CSARDGGVEVNEQFF.

The CDR3 sequence is CASSFLYAGELFF. The chain combines TRBV7-8 with TRBJ2-2. CDR3 length: 13 residues. Per the germline V gene, CDR1 is SGHVS and CDR2 is FQNEAQ. The full variable domain, rest sourced from reference TRBV7-8 and TRBJ2-2, is GAGVSQSPRYKVAKRGQDVALRCDPISGHVSLFWYQQALGQGPEFLTYFQNEAQLDKSGLPSDRFFAERPEGSVSTLKIQRTQQEDSAVYLCASSFLYAGELFFGEGSRLTVL.

The rearrangement uses TRBV12-3 or TRBV12-4 and TRBJ2-7; checking the TCRdb D call of TRBD2 is not possible without DNA. This CDR3 comprises 15 residues. This chain's CDR3 is CASSRLAGLGYEQYF.

The J gene is TRBJ1-5, the V gene TRBV20-1. This CDR3 is built from 15 residues. Germline CDR1 and CDR2: DFQATT and SNEGSKA (reference sequence). CDR3 region: CSASNSDLANQPQHF.

According to its frequency, this clonotype is medium-sized. CDR3 sequence reads: CASSYLLGTGELFF. The chain joins TRBV6-5 to TRBJ2-2. The length of the CDR3 is 14 residues. The germline V gene encodes CDR1 MNHEY and CDR2 SVGAGI.

The rearrangement links TRBV4-1 to TRBJ2-7. The CDR3 has 13 residues. CDR1 MGHRA and CDR2 YSYEKL come from the germline V gene. CDR3 amino acids: CASSPADSYEQYF.

The rearrangement uses TRBV29-1 and TRBJ2-3; TCRdb gives TRBD1 as the D gene, but with no DNA this cannot be confirmed. This CDR3 spans 14 amino acids. Germline V gene data show CDR1 as SQVTM and CDR2 as ANQGSEA. CDR3 sequence reads: CSCWTHESTDTQYF.

The chain recombines TRBV20-1 with TRBJ1-5; TCRdb's assignment of TRBD1 cannot be checked, as there is no DNA. The CDR3 runs to 16 residues. Germline-derived CDR1 and CDR2 are DFQATT and SNEGSKA (reference sequence). The CDR3 region is CSASFQGDPSNQPQHF.

The chain carries TRBV28 and TRBJ2-7; no DNA is available, so the TRBD1 call from TCRdb remains unchecked. This CDR3 spans 16 amino acids. Germline lookup yields CDR1 MDHEN and CDR2 SYDVKM. The CDR3 reads CASSLSGQSINYEQYF.

CDR3 protein: CASSLIAGNQPQHF. The J gene is TRBJ1-5, the V gene TRBV5-1. The CDR3 contains 14 residues. Germline V gene lookup returns CDR1 SGHRS and CDR2 YFSETQ.

The gene calls are TRBV11-2 and TRBJ2-1; TCRdb's D call, TRBD1, is unchecked because there is no DNA. The CDR3 runs 15 residues. From germline, CDR1 is SGHAT and CDR2 FQNNGV. The CDR3 sequence is CASSLKDRDYNEQFF.

The chain carries TRBV11-3 and TRBJ2-1. Germline values: CDR1 SGHNT, CDR2 YENEEA. This CDR3 region has 15 residues. CDR3 in amino acids: CASSLGQLSYNEQFF.

The CDR3 protein is CSVCPGDRYVYEQYF. The genes are TRBV29-1 and TRBJ2-7; TCRdb gives TRBD1 as the D gene, but with no DNA this cannot be confirmed. Germline values: CDR1 SQVTM, CDR2 ANQGSEA. The CDR3 has 15 residues.

This chain links TRBV28 with TRBJ2-1. The CDR3 consists of 15 residues. The V gene's germline CDR1 is MDHEN and CDR2 SYDVKM. The CDR3 region is CASSLFRSTYNEQFF.

This chain joins TRBV12-3 or TRBV12-4 and TRBJ2-2; checking the TCRdb D call of TRBD2 is not possible without DNA. The CDR3 length is 17 residues. CDR3 region: CASRALAGGPYTGELFF.

The V and J genes are TRBV20-1 and TRBJ2-5; as DNA is missing, the TRBD2 call by TCRdb cannot be tested. CDR3 size: 14 residues. The V gene's germline CDR1 is DFQATT and CDR2 SNEGSKA (reference sequence). CDR3 region: CSARDPGGFLAQYF.